These T cell receptor beta chains were read from a single sample in a study of cytomegalovirus exposure and HLA in healthy donors. Measured with immunoSEQ multiplex PCR; TCRdb has only the in-frame clones, and not every one. The sample yields roughly 120,000 clones, roughly 66% seen once. Source material: PBMCs. The source of these receptors is a man aged 55 to 70 in good health and CMV-seropositive. Each CDR3 is given with its conserved first and last residue. Each record gives: D gene, V gene, clone size, J gene, CDR3 DNA, CDR3 protein. A D gene is named only where the DNA matches it firmly. Clone size is shown for a subset of rows, as once, few, many or a class of expanded clone.

>NA|TRBV5-6|few|TRBJ1-4
TGTGCCAGCAGCTTCGCCATCGGTAAACTGTTTTTT
CASSFAIGKLFF
>NA|TRBV6-1|NA|TRBJ1-6
TGTGCCAGCAGTGAAGGCAGGGGAGGGCCACCCCTCCACTTT
CASSEGRGGPPLHF
>NA|TRBV5-6|NA|TRBJ1-5
TGTGCCAGCAGCTTCTTTTTGCAGCAGAGGCTAATCGACAATCAGCCCCAGCATTTT
CASSFFLQQRLIDNQPQHF
>NA|TRBV28|NA|TRBJ1-6
TGTGCCAGCAGCTGGGGCACAGGGAGCTCCTATAATTCACCCCTCCACTTT
CASSWGTGSSYNSPLHF
>NA|TRBV18|NA|TRBJ1-2
TGTGCCAGCTCACCAGGTTTTGAGGGACATCTGGTTTATGGCTACACCTTC
CASSPGFEGHLVYGYTF
>NA|TRBV6-4|NA|TRBJ2-2
TGTGCCAGCAGTGAAGTGCACAGGACCGGGGAGCTGTTTTTT
CASSEVHRTGELFF
>NA|TRBV27|few|TRBJ2-1
TGTGCCAGCAGTTTATCGCGGGGGCCCTACAATGAGCAGTTCTTC
CASSLSRGPYNEQFF
>NA|TRBV11-3|NA|TRBJ2-5
TGTGCCAGCAGCTTTGATACTAGGGAGACCCAGTACTTC
CASSFDTRETQYF
>TRBD1|TRBV2|NA|TRBJ2-1
TGTGCCAGCAGGAAGAATCGACAGGGGAGCTCCTACAATGAGCAGTTCTTC
CASRKNRQGSSYNEQFF
>NA|TRBV6-5|NA|TRBJ2-5
TGTGCCAGCAGGGGGCAGGGAGGAGAAGAGACCCAGTACTTC
CASRGQGGEETQYF
>TRBD2|TRBV18|NA|TRBJ2-3
TGTGCCAGCTCACCGCGGGGGACAGATACGCAGTATTTT
CASSPRGTDTQYF
>NA|TRBV9|NA|TRBJ1-5
TGTGCCAGCAGTACTCCTGGTCAGCCCCAGCATTTT
CASSTPGQPQHF
>TRBD1|TRBV28|NA|TRBJ1-1
TGTGCCAGCACCCAGGGGGGGAACACTGAAGCTTTCTTT
CASTQGGNTEAFF
>NA|TRBV27|NA|TRBJ2-5
TGTGCCAGCAGTGCCGTCCCCGAGGAGACCCAGTACTTC
CASSAVPEETQYF
>NA|TRBV27|NA|TRBJ1-4
TGTGCCAGCAGTTTGTTCAAGGGGGAAAAACTGTTTTTT
CASSLFKGEKLFF
>NA|TRBV5-8|NA|TRBJ2-1
TGTGCCAGCAGCGATGACAGCTACAATGAGCAGTTCTTC
CASSDDSYNEQFF
>NA|TRBV27|few|TRBJ1-4
TGTGCCAGCGGGACAAGGCTCACTAATGAAAAACTGTTTTTT
CASGTRLTNEKLFF
>TRBD1|TRBV2|NA|TRBJ1-5
TGTGCCAGCAGACCGGGACAGTCGGGCAATCAGCCCCAGCATTTT
CASRPGQSGNQPQHF
>NA|TRBV5-1|NA|TRBJ1-1
TGCGCCAGCAGCCTGTTGCAGGGGTCTTTCCCTGAAGCTTTCTTT
CASSLLQGSFPEAFF
>NA|TRBV30|NA|TRBJ1-2
TGTGCCTGGAGTCGGTCAGGGAACTATGGCTACACCTTC
CAWSRSGNYGYTF
>NA|TRBV11-2|NA|TRBJ2-3
TGTGCCAGCAGCTTGAATCAGATCACAGATACGCAGTATTTT
CASSLNQITDTQYF
>NA|TRBV6-6|NA|TRBJ1-1
TGTGCCAGCATTCAACAGGGCCACACTGAAGCTTTCTTT
CASIQQGHTEAFF
>TRBD1|TRBV28|few|TRBJ1-1
TGTGCCAGCAGTCCAGGGGACAGGGAAGAAACTGAAGCTTTCTTT
CASSPGDREETEAFF
>TRBD1|TRBV5-6|NA|TRBJ1-1
TGTGCCAGCAGCTTGGGGGGACAGGATCTCTCTGAAGCTTTCTTT
CASSLGGQDLSEAFF
>NA|TRBV5-1|NA|TRBJ1-6
TGCGCCAGCAGCTTGCCCCCGTCCAATTCACCCCTCCACTTT
CASSLPPSNSPLHF
>NA|TRBV5-1|NA|TRBJ2-1
TGCGCCAGCAGCAAGGGGGTAGCTCCCAATGAGCAGTTCTTC
CASSKGVAPNEQFF
>NA|TRBV5-4|NA|TRBJ1-6
TGTGCCAGCAGCCCCTGGGGGGACCTGGGGCCCCTCCACTTT
CASSPWGDLGPLHF
>TRBD2|TRBV5-1|NA|TRBJ2-3
TGCGCCAGCAGCCATATACCGGGGGGATACACAGATACGCAGTATTTT
CASSHIPGGYTDTQYF
>TRBD1|TRBV9|NA|TRBJ1-5
TGTGCCAGCAGTGGACAGGTTAATCAGCCCCAGCATTTT
CASSGQVNQPQHF
>NA|TRBV6-5|few|TRBJ1-2
TGTGCCAGCAGTTACGGGCAAATCAACTATGGCTACACCTTC
CASSYGQINYGYTF
>TRBD1|TRBV28|NA|TRBJ1-1
TGTGCCAGCAGGCAGGGGGACGAGAACACTGAAGCTTTCTTT
CASRQGDENTEAFF
>NA|TRBV4-1|NA|TRBJ2-4
TGCGCCAGCAGCCAAGGGGGACTCCTAGCCAAAAACATTCAGTACTTC
CASSQGGLLAKNIQYF
>NA|TRBV11-2|NA|TRBJ2-3
TGTGCCAGCAGCTCAAACGGCGGGGTATACACAGATACGCAGTATTTT
CASSSNGGVYTDTQYF
>NA|TRBV2|NA|TRBJ1-6
TGTGCCAGCAGTGAGCGGGGCCGAGATAATTCACCCCTCCACTTT
CASSERGRDNSPLHF
>NA|TRBV9|once|TRBJ1-5
TGTGCCAGCAGCGTAGGTTCAGAAAGCAATCAGCCCCAGCATTTT
CASSVGSESNQPQHF
>NA|TRBV6-5|NA|TRBJ2-5
TGTGCCAGCAGTTACTCGAGAGGGTGGGAGACCCAGTACTTC
CASSYSRGWETQYF
>NA|TRBV7-2|once|TRBJ1-5
TGTGCCAGCAGCTTAGACACGGGGCAGCCCCAGCATTTT
CASSLDTGQPQHF
>TRBD1|TRBV27|once|TRBJ2-4
TGTGCCAGCAGCCGGGACAGACTAGCCAAAAACATTCAGTACTTC
CASSRDRLAKNIQYF
>TRBD1|TRBV6-5|NA|TRBJ1-1
TGTGCCAGCAGGGGACAGTTAAACACTGAAGCTTTCTTT
CASRGQLNTEAFF
>NA|TRBV5-1|NA|TRBJ2-1
TGCGCCAGCAGCTTAGGTCGGACAGTTTACAATGAGCAGTTCTTC
CASSLGRTVYNEQFF